This is a list of T cell receptor beta chains from one sample in a study of T cell changes during pregnancy in multiple sclerosis. The method was immunoSEQ multiplex PCR; TCRdb's version includes in-frame clones alone and lacks a portion of them. The table includes some 60,000 clones, 80% to 90% detected once. This specimen was CD4+ T cells from peripheral blood mononuclear cells, taken in the third trimester of pregnancy. The receptors derive from a female donor with multiple sclerosis, enrolled in a pregnancy study. Both conserved end residues are part of each CDR3. The D gene is left open where the match is weak. Some rows mark clone size as missing; the rest say once, few, many or name a class of expanded clone.

j_gene	v_gene	abundance	d_gene	CDR3aa	CDR3nt
TRBJ2-2	TRBV9	NA	NA	CASSVAQLTGELFF	TGTGCCAGCAGCGTAGCACAGCTAACCGGGGAGCTGTTTTTT
TRBJ2-5	TRBV27	NA	NA	CASSSPLRQETQYF	TGTGCCAGCAGTTCCCCCCTACGACAAGAGACCCAGTACTTC
TRBJ2-3	TRBV5-6	NA	NA	CASSLEWAGATQYF	TGTGCCAGCAGCCTTGAATGGGCAGGGGCTACGCAGTATTTT
TRBJ2-1	TRBV11-2	NA	TRBD2	CASSPRLAEQFF	TGTGCCAGCAGCCCCCGACTAGCCGAGCAGTTCTTC
TRBJ1-6	TRBV4-3	NA	NA	CASSQVALDTSPLHF	TGCGCCAGCAGCCAAGTCGCCCTCGACACCTCACCCCTCCACTTT
TRBJ2-3	TRBV2	NA	TRBD2	CASSGIGLGQWVDTQYF	TGTGCCAGCAGTGGAATCGGACTAGGTCAGTGGGTCGATACGCAGTATTTT
TRBJ2-2	TRBV7-2	NA	TRBD2	CASTLSGAGGHSGELFF	TGTGCCAGCACCCTGAGCGGGGCGGGAGGTCATTCCGGGGAGCTGTTTTTT
TRBJ2-1	TRBV4-3	NA	TRBD1	CASSQAPGQRYNEQFF	TGCGCCAGCAGCCAAGCGCCGGGACAGAGGTACAATGAGCAGTTCTTC
TRBJ2-5	TRBV29-1	once	NA	CSVEEAGQETQYF	TGCAGCGTTGAAGAGGCAGGTCAAGAGACCCAGTACTTC
TRBJ1-2	TRBV6-5	few	TRBD1	CASSYYRDSDYGYTF	TGTGCCAGCAGCTACTACCGGGACAGCGACTATGGCTACACCTTC
TRBJ1-3	TRBV9	NA	TRBD1	CASNKQGVSGNTIYF	TGTGCCAGCAACAAACAGGGGGTATCTGGAAACACCATATATTTT
TRBJ2-1	TRBV19	few	NA	CASSTPGQSSYNEQFF	TGTGCCAGTAGTACCCCCGGACAGAGCTCCTACAATGAGCAGTTCTTC
TRBJ1-5	TRBV7-9	NA	NA	CALGGNQPQHF	TGTGCCCTTGGGGGGAATCAGCCCCAGCATTTT
TRBJ1-5	TRBV5-4	NA	NA	CASSQAQGPNQPQHF	TGTGCCAGCAGCCAAGCACAGGGCCCCAATCAGCCCCAGCATTTT
TRBJ2-2	TRBV11-2	NA	NA	CASSLGLLLGGELFF	TGTGCCAGCAGCTTAGGTCTCCTCCTCGGCGGGGAGCTGTTTTTT
TRBJ1-1	TRBV5-1	once	NA	CASSPSGGRGTEAFF	TGCGCCAGCAGCCCGAGCGGGGGGCGTGGGACTGAAGCTTTCTTT
TRBJ2-3	TRBV5-1	NA	TRBD1	CASSIGQGTDTQYF	TGCGCCAGCAGCATAGGACAGGGCACAGATACGCAGTATTTT
TRBJ1-6	TRBV28	NA	TRBD1	CASSLPQGRNSPLHF	TGTGCCAGCAGTTTGCCACAGGGGAGGAATTCACCCCTCCACTTT
TRBJ1-2	TRBV15	once	TRBD1	CATSGPGQGPYGYTF	TGTGCCACCAGCGGACCGGGACAGGGTCCCTATGGCTACACCTTC
TRBJ1-5	TRBV15	few	NA	CATRDIGQIHHRNSNQPQHF	TGTGCCACCAGGGACATAGGACAGATCCACCACCGTAATAGCAATCAGCCCCAGCATTTT